This entry lists 24 T cell receptor beta chains sequenced from one sample in a study of Ad26.COV2.S vaccination and SARS-CoV-2 variants. Data came from immunoSEQ multiplex PCR; TCRdb stores just in-frame clones and leaves some out. This sample carries about 320,000 clones, 70% to 90% of them seen once, and the ten largest clones take 1.5% to 2%. Treatment noted: approximately 18 received Ad26.COV2.S at low or high dose, single or two shots; about 5 received placebo; per-sample allocation not given. Specimen acquisition occurred on day 63 following the initial vaccine or placebo injection. Source: peripheral blood, taken in a trial of Ad26.COV2.S vaccine versus placebo. The receptor set was obtained from a person aged 18-65 years who received the Ad26.COV2.S COVID-19 vaccine or a placebo.

This chain links TRBV18 with TRBJ2-5; 10 bases are a match to TRBD1. CDR1 and CDR2 (germline): KGHSH, LQKENI. After removal of 3 bases from V and 5 bases from J, the junction contained 9 bases not matched to a gene. The CDR3 covers 16 residues. The CDR3 region is CASSPLPGQGRETQYF. The CDR3 nucleotides are TGTGCCAGCTCACCTCTCCCGGGACAGGGGAGGGAGACCCAGTACTTC.

The rearrangement links TRBV6-1 to TRBJ1-1; unclear D gene. The V gene's germline CDR1 is MNHNS and CDR2 SASEGT. The CDR3 runs 13 residues. Deletions cut 0 bases from V and 10 bases from J, with 12 bases between. CDR3 DNA: TGTGCCAGCAGTGAAGCCCCTAAATCGTCAGCTTTCTTT. Encoded protein: CASSEAPKSSAFF.

The chain is built from TRBV19 and TRBJ1-5, with 9 positions matching TRBD1. Germline V lookup: CDR1 LNHDA, CDR2 SQIVND (reference sequence). The CDR3 loop spans 16 amino acids. After removal of 4 bases from V and 5 bases from J, the junction contained 9 bases not matched to a gene. The CDR3 region has the DNA TGTGCCAGTAGTACCCAGGACAGGGGATGGGATCAGCCCCAGCATTTT. Protein product: CASSTQDRGWDQPQHF.

With regard to this clone: Mismatch with germline at one junction end may stem from a read error. V and J are TRBV27 and TRBJ1-1; D not certain. The CDR3 covers 12 residues. The germline CDR1 and CDR2 sequences are MNHEY and SMNVEV (reference sequence). The CDR3 protein is CASSPHPAVKSF. In DNA form, the CDR3 reads TGTGCCAGCAGTCCCCATCCGGCCGTGAAGAGTTTT.

This sequence joins TRBV30 and TRBJ2-6; D may correspond to TRBD1 or TRBD2 (5 bases each). Germline CDR1 and CDR2: GTSNPN and SVGIG (reference sequence). This CDR3 comprises 16 residues. V was pared by 7 bases and J by 0 bases, with 16 bases between. The CDR3 DNA reads TGTGCCTCGGACGCTCCAGGGAGCTCTGGGGCCAACGTCCTGACTTTC. Protein: CASDAPGSSGANVLTF.

The chain is built from TRBV9 and TRBJ1-3; perhaps TRBD1 as D (5 bases). Germline CDR1 SGDLS, CDR2 YYNGEE. The CDR3 runs 15 residues. V gave up 0 bases and J gave up 4 bases, with 11 bases separating them. The CDR3 nucleotides read TGTGCCAGCAGCGTAGGTGGGGCGCAGGGAAACACCATATATTTT. Translation gives CASSVGGAQGNTIYF.

The chain is built from TRBV24-1 and TRBJ2-2; D is ambiguous. Germline CDR1 reads KGHDR; CDR2 reads SFDVKD. The CDR3 is 12 residues long. The V gene lost 8 bases and the J gene lost 3 bases, with 6 bases spanning the gap. CDR3 region: CATKADTGELFF. CDR3 nucleotides: TGTGCCACCAAGGCAGACACCGGGGAGCTGTTTTTT.

V is TRBV11-2 and J is TRBJ2-3; 7 bases line up with TRBD1. The CDR3 has 14 amino acids. J was trimmed by 1 base and V by 4 bases; bases with no gene match: 2. Germline lookup yields CDR1 SGHAT and CDR2 FQNNGV. CDR3 bases: TGTGCCAGCAGCTGGCAGGGGGGCACAGATACGCAGTATTTT. It specifies CASSWQGGTDTQYF.

This clone was detected only once. The CDR3 is CASTRRTVPETQYF. In DNA form, the CDR3 reads TGTGCCAGCACCCGGCGGACTGTCCCAGAGACCCAGTACTTC. The rearrangement links TRBV5-6 to TRBJ2-5, with D maybe TRBD2 (5 bases). Germline CDR1 and CDR2: SGHDT and YYEEEE. Trimming cost V 6 bases and J 4 bases, with 16 bases left between them. This CDR3 spans 14 amino acids. The full variable domain, rest sourced from reference TRBV5-6 and TRBJ2-5, is DAGVTQSPTHLIKTRGQQVTLRCSPKSGHDTVSWYQQALGQGPQFIFQYYEEEERQRGNFPDRFSGHQFPNYSSELNVNALLLGDSALYLCASTRRTVPETQYFGPGTRLLVL.

The chain is built from TRBV5-6 and TRBJ2-7; D is perhaps TRBD1 or TRBD2 (5 bases each). This CDR3 region has 16 residues. Germline V gene sequence: CDR1 SGHDT, CDR2 YYEEEE. Trimming left V 2 bases short and J 9 bases short, with 24 bases between. CDR3 DNA: TGTGCCAGCAGCTTATCGCTAACTGGGACGTTTAGGGCGCAGTACTTC. Residues: CASSLSLTGTFRAQYF.

The chain employs TRBV5-4 and TRBJ1-1; D remains ambiguous. Looked up from germline, CDR1 is SGHNT and CDR2 is YYREEE (reference sequence). CDR3 length: 14 residues. The V end lost 0 bases, the J end lost 7 bases, and 13 bases lay between the germline ends. The CDR3 region is CASSLALTRDEAFF. DNA of the CDR3: TGTGCCAGCAGCTTGGCGTTGACGCGTGATGAAGCTTTCTTT. Combining the CDR3 with reference TRBV5-4 and TRBJ1-1 gives the whole variable domain ETGVTQSPTHLIKTRGQQVTLRCSSQSGHNTVSWYQQALGQGPQFIFQYYREEENGRGNFPPRFSGLQFPNYSSELNVNALELDDSALYLCASSLALTRDEAFFGQGTRLTVV.

The chain carries TRBV20-1 and TRBJ1-5; perhaps TRBD1 as D (6 bases). V was pared by 3 bases and J by 0 bases, with 9 bases between. The V gene's germline CDR1 is DFQATT and CDR2 SNEGSKA (reference sequence). CDR3 length: 14 amino acids. In DNA form, the CDR3 reads TGCAGTGCTAGTGGGGACACTAGCAATCAGCCCCAGCATTTT. This gives the protein CSASGDTSNQPQHF.

The J gene is TRBJ2-5, the V gene TRBV6-5, with D hard to call. The CDR3 spans 13 residues. The germline gives CDR1 MNHEY, CDR2 SVGAGI. V dropped 2 bases and J dropped 2 bases, with 6 bases sitting between them. CDR3 amino acids: CASSYGLQETQYF. The CDR3 bases are TGTGCCAGCAGTTACGGATTACAAGAGACCCAGTACTTC.

The chain recombines TRBV5-8 with TRBJ1-5; D not certain. The CDR3 consists of 16 residues. The V gene lost 9 bases and the J gene lost 7 bases, with 26 bases spanning the gap. Germline lookup yields CDR1 SGHTS and CDR2 YDEGEE. The CDR3: CATDQFGRGENQPQHF. CDR3 bases: TGTGCCACCGACCAGTTTGGAAGAGGTGAGAACCAGCCCCAGCATTTT.

The genes are TRBV11-2 and TRBJ2-7; TRBD2 matches 12 bases. Per the germline V gene, CDR1 is SGHAT and CDR2 is FQNNGV. V shed 5 bases, J shed 0 bases, and the junction held 5 bases outside the gene matches. The CDR3 covers 16 residues. Here the CDR3 reads CASSQLAGGSSYEQYF. The CDR3 DNA is TGTGCCAGCAGCCAACTAGCGGGGGGTAGCTCCTACGAGCAGTACTTC. Filled out from reference TRBV11-2 and TRBJ2-7, the complete variable domain reads EAGVAQSPRYKIIEKRQSVAFWCNPISGHATLYWYQQILGQGPKLLIQFQNNGVVDDSQLPKDRFSAERLKGVDSTLKIQPAKLEDSAVYLCASSQLAGGSSYEQYFGPGTRLTVT.

The V gene is TRBV11-2, the J gene TRBJ2-2; D call uncertain. Germline CDR1 reads SGHAT; CDR2 reads FQNNGV. The V end was cut by 1 base, the J end by 1 base, with 7 bases between. This CDR3 spans 15 amino acids. CDR3 coding DNA: TGTGCCAGCAGCTTAGCATTTGGGAACACCGGGGAGCTGTTTTTT. It encodes CASSLAFGNTGELFF.

CDR3 coding DNA: TGCAGTGCGTGGCGGAACACTGAAGCTTTCTTT. It codes for CSAWRNTEAFF. J is TRBJ1-1 and V is TRBV20-1; D is ambiguous. Between the trimmed V and J ends, which lost 6 bases and 1 base, there was a span of 6 bases. This CDR3 is built from 11 residues. CDR1 DFQATT and CDR2 SNEGSKA come from the germline V gene (reference sequence).

In this sample, this clone turned up a few times. The chain couples TRBV6-2 or TRBV6-3 to TRBJ1-1; TRBD1 matches at 7 bases. V shed 5 bases, J shed 3 bases, and the junction held 9 bases outside the gene matches. Germline-derived CDR1 and CDR2 are MNHEY and SVGEGT. The CDR3 is made up of 15 amino acids. The chain's CDR3 is CASSKIGGAYTEAFF. The CDR3 DNA is TGTGCCAGCAGTAAAATAGGGGGCGCTTACACTGAAGCTTTCTTT.

The rearrangement links TRBV30 to TRBJ2-7, with no clear D. Trimming cost V 3 bases and J 6 bases, with 12 bases left between them. Germline assignment: CDR1 GTSNPN and CDR2 SVGIG (reference sequence). This CDR3 is 12 amino acids long. CDR3 DNA sequence: TGTGCCTGGAGACCCCTCGTGGGCGAGCAGTACTTC. Protein sequence: CAWRPLVGEQYF.

This rearrangement joins TRBV5-1 to TRBJ1-1, with 7 positions matching TRBD1. CDR3 length: 14 amino acids. Germline CDR1 is SGHRS and CDR2 is YFSETQ. V dropped 7 bases and J dropped 3; count of bases not matched to a gene: 9. The CDR3 here is CASGRQGEDTEAFF. The CDR3 coding sequence is TGCGCCAGCGGAAGACAGGGTGAGGACACTGAAGCTTTCTTT.

The chain uses TRBV6-5 and TRBJ1-3, with D perhaps TRBD1 (5 bases). CDR1 and CDR2 from the germline V gene are MNHEY and SVGAGI. Trimming took 6 bases from V and 0 from J, leaving 12 bases between them. The CDR3 totals 15 residues. Written as DNA, the CDR3 is TGTGCCAGCAGCCCCAGGGCCGACTCTGGAAACACCATATATTTT. It codes for CASSPRADSGNTIYF.

The rearrangement links TRBV19 to TRBJ1-5, with D unclear. Germline assignment: CDR1 LNHDA and CDR2 SQIVND (reference sequence). The CDR3 sequence is 13 residues long. Trimming took off 2 bases at V and 3 bases at J, with 5 bases between the two ends. The DNA of the CDR3 is TGTGCCAGTAGTATATTTCTCAATCAGCCCCAGCATTTT. Translating gives CASSIFLNQPQHF.

This clone was detected once. This chain joins TRBV7-8 and TRBJ1-2; TRBD1 agrees at 8 bases. The V segment lost 5 bases and the J segment 2 bases; nucleotides outside the gene matches: 7. There are 15 residues in the CDR3. Looked up from germline, CDR1 is SGHVS and CDR2 is FQNEAQ. The CDR3 sequence is CASSPAGTGNYGYTF. In DNA, the CDR3 is TGTGCCAGCAGCCCAGCCGGGACAGGAAACTATGGCTACACCTTC.

The chain uses TRBV6-2 or TRBV6-3 and TRBJ1-2, with TRBD1 matching 7 bases. The CDR3 has 14 residues. Germline assignment: CDR1 MNHEY and CDR2 SVGEGT. V shed 5 bases and J 4 bases; nucleotides not matched to a gene: 7. The CDR3 is CASSNTRDSYGYTF. The CDR3 nucleotides read TGTGCCAGCAGTAACACTCGGGACAGCTATGGCTACACCTTC.